These 9 T cell receptor beta chains were sequenced from one sample in a study of T cells in narcolepsy. Repertoires were generated with immunoSEQ multiplex PCR, while TCRdb's copy carries only in-frame clones and drops some. Among 35,000 or so clones listed, approximately 85% were seen once. The material sequenced was CD45RA- memory CD4+ T cells from PBMCs. The receptors come from a human donor with narcolepsy.

The V gene is TRBV5-6, the J gene TRBJ2-7; D might be TRBD2 (6 bases). The CDR3 extends over 12 amino acids. Germline CDR1 is SGHDT and CDR2 is YYEEEE. V lost 2 bases, J lost 11 bases, and 14 bases lay in between. CDR3: CASSFPGGVEYF. The CDR3 DNA reads TGTGCCAGCAGCTTCCCCGGCGGGGTGGAGTACTTC.

The chain links TRBV30 to TRBJ1-2; weak D call: TRBD1 (5 bases). The CDR3 is 13 amino acids. V was pared by 0 bases and J by 4 bases, with 9 bases between. Germline loops: CDR1 GTSNPN, CDR2 SVGIG (reference sequence). The DNA of the CDR3 is TGTGCCTGGAGTGTGGGGGGGGTCTATGGCTACACCTTC. Protein product: CAWSVGGVYGYTF.

V is TRBV9 and J is TRBJ1-4; D possibly corresponds to TRBD1 (6 bases). This CDR3 region has 16 residues. The ends were cut back, 3 bases at V and 4 bases at J, with 16 bases in the middle. Looked up from germline, CDR1 is SGDLS and CDR2 is YYNGEE. The CDR3 loop is CASSATPEGVNEKLFF. Written as DNA, the CDR3 is TGTGCCAGCAGCGCGACCCCAGAGGGGGTTAATGAAAAACTGTTTTTT.

The chain links TRBV28 to TRBJ1-5, with D uncertain. CDR3 length equals 12 residues. Germline V lookup: CDR1 MDHEN, CDR2 SYDVKM. V lost 4 bases to trimming and J lost 6 bases, with 7 bases between them. In nucleotides, the CDR3 is TGTGCCAGCAGTTATGGGTCTCAGCCCCAGCATTTT. Encoded protein: CASSYGSQPQHF.

The rearrangement links TRBV15 to TRBJ2-3; 9 bases are shared with TRBD2. Germline V lookup: CDR1 LNHNV, CDR2 YYDKDF (reference sequence). The V gene end was trimmed by 5 bases and the J gene end by 3 bases; junction bases not matched to a gene: 6. The CDR3 runs 15 residues. This CDR3 reads CATSGRLAVTDTQYF. In DNA, the CDR3 is TGTGCCACCAGCGGGCGACTAGCGGTAACAGATACGCAGTATTTT. Filled out from reference TRBV15 and TRBJ2-3, the complete variable domain reads DAMVIQNPRYQVTQFGKPVTLSCSQTLNHNVMYWYQQKSSQAPKLLFHYYDKDFNNEADTPDNFQSRRPNTSFCFLDIRSPGLGDTAMYLCATSGRLAVTDTQYFGPGTRLTVL.

The chain recombines TRBV27 with TRBJ1-5, with D possibly being TRBD1 (6 bases). Germline V gene lookup returns CDR1 MNHEY and CDR2 SMNVEV (reference sequence). Trimming shortened V by 5 bases and J by 3 bases, and 17 bases separated the two germline ends. The CDR3 loop spans 16 amino acids. CDR3: CASSAMGGVVNQPQHF. The DNA of the CDR3 is TGTGCCAGCAGTGCAATGGGGGGCGTAGTCAATCAGCCCCAGCATTTT.

The V gene is TRBV11-2, the J gene TRBJ2-7; 7 bases match TRBD2. Germline V gene sequence: CDR1 SGHAT, CDR2 FQNNGV. With V trimmed by 2 bases and J by 1 base, 5 bases remained unmatched. The CDR3 consists of 15 residues. The CDR3 here is CASSLTSGDSYEQYF. In nucleotides, the CDR3 is TGTGCCAGCAGCTTAACGAGCGGGGATTCCTACGAGCAGTACTTC.

V usage is TRBV4-2 and J usage is TRBJ1-2, with D unclear. Germline V gene data show CDR1 as LGHNA and CDR2 as YNFKEQ. CDR3 length: 17 amino acids. Trimming left V 0 bases short and J 2 bases short, with 16 bases between. The chain's CDR3 is CASSQELLARINYGYTF. The CDR3 nucleotides are TGTGCCAGCAGCCAAGAGTTACTCGCGCGTATCAACTATGGCTACACCTTC.

The V and J genes are TRBV5-4 and TRBJ1-2, with TRBD1 as a possible D gene (6 bases). Germline V gene lookup returns CDR1 SGHNT and CDR2 YYREEE (reference sequence). The V end lost 1 base, the J end lost 8 bases, and 12 bases lay between the germline ends. This CDR3 is 13 amino acids long. The chain's CDR3 is CASSLTRTVGYTF. The CDR3 coding sequence is TGTGCCAGCAGCTTGACTCGGACAGTCGGCTACACCTTC.